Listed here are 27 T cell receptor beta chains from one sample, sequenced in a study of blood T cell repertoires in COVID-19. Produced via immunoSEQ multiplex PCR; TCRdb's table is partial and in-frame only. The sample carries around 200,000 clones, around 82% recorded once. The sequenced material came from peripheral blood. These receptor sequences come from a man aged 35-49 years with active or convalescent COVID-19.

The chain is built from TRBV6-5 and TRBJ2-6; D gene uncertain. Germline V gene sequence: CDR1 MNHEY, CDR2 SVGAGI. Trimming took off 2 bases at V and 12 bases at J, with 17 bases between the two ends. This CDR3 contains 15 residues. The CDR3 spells CASSYRMPDSPVLTF. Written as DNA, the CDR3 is TGTGCCAGCAGTTACCGGATGCCAGACTCCCCCGTCCTGACTTTC.

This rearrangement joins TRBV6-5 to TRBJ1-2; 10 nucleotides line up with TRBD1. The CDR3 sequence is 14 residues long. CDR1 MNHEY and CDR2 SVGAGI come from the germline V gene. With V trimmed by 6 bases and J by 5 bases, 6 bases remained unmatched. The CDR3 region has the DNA TGTGCCAGCAGCAGCCGGGACAGGGGATATGGCTACACCTTC. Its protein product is CASSSRDRGYGYTF.

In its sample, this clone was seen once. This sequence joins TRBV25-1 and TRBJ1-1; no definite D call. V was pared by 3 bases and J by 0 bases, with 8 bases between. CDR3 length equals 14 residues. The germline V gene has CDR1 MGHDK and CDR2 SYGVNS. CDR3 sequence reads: CASSEPDMNTEAFF. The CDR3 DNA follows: TGTGCCAGCAGTGAGCCAGACATGAACACTGAAGCTTTCTTT.

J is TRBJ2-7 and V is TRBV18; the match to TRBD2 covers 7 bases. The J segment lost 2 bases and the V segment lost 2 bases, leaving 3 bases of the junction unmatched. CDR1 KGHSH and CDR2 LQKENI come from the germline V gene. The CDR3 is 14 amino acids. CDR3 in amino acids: CASSPGEGPYEQYF. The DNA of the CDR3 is TGTGCCAGCTCACCAGGGGAGGGCCCCTACGAGCAGTACTTC. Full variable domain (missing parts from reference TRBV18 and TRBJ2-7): NAGVMQNPRHLVRRRGQEARLRCSPMKGHSHVYWYRQLPEEGLKFMVYLQKENIIDESGMPKERFSAEFPKEGPSILRIQQVVRGDSAAYFCASSPGEGPYEQYFGPGTRLTVT.

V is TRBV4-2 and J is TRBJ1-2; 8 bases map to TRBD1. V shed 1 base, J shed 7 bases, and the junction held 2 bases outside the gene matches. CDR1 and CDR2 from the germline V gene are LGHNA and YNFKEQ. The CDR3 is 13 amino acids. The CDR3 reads CASSQAGQGGYTF. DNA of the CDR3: TGTGCCAGCAGCCAAGCTGGACAGGGTGGCTACACCTTC.

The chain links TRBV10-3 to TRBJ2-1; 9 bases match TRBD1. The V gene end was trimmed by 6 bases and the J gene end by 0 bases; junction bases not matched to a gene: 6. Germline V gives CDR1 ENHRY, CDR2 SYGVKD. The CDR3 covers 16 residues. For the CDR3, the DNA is TGTGCCATCAGCCTACAGGGGGCCCCCTCCTACAATGAGCAGTTCTTC. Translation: CAISLQGAPSYNEQFF.

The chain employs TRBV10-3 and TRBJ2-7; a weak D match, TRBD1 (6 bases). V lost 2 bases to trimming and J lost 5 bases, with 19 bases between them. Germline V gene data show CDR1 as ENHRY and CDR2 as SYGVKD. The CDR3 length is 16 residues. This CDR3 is CAISEPRTEGADEQYF. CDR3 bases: TGTGCCATCAGTGAGCCTCGGACAGAGGGTGCGGACGAGCAGTACTTC.

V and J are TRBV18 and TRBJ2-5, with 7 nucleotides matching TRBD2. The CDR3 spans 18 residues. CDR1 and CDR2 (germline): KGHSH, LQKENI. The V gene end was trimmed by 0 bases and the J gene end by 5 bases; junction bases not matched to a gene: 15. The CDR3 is CASSPPRSGGDPRETQYF. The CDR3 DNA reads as TGTGCCAGCTCACCACCGAGGTCGGGGGGAGACCCCAGGGAGACCCAGTACTTC. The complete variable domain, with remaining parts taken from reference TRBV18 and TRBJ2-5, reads NAGVMQNPRHLVRRRGQEARLRCSPMKGHSHVYWYRQLPEEGLKFMVYLQKENIIDESGMPKERFSAEFPKEGPSILRIQQVVRGDSAAYFCASSPPRSGGDPRETQYFGPGTRLLVL.

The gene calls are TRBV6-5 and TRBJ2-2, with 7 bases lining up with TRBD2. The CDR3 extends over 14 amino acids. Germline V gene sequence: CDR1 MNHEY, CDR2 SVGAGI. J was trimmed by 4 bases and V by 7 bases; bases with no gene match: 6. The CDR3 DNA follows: TGTGCCAGCATCCCCACGGGGGGCACCGGGGAGCTGTTTTTT. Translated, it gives CASIPTGGTGELFF.

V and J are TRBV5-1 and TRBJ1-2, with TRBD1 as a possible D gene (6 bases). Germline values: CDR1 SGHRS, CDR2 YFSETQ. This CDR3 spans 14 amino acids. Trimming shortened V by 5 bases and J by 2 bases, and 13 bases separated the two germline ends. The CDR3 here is CASSPITGNYGYTF. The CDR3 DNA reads TGCGCCAGCAGTCCTATTACAGGGAACTATGGCTACACCTTC. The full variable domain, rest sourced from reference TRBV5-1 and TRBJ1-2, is KAGVTQTPRYLIKTRGQQVTLSCSPISGHRSVSWYQQTPGQGLQFLFEYFSETQRNKGNFPGRFSGRQFSNSRSEMNVSTLELGDSALYLCASSPITGNYGYTFGSGTRLTVV.

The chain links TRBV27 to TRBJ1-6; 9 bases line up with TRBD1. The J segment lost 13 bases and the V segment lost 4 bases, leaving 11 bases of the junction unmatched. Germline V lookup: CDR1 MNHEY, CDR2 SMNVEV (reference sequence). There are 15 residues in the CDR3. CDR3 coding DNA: TGTGCCAGCAGTTACCTCGGGACAGGGAGTCCTCCCCTCCACTTT. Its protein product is CASSYLGTGSPPLHF.

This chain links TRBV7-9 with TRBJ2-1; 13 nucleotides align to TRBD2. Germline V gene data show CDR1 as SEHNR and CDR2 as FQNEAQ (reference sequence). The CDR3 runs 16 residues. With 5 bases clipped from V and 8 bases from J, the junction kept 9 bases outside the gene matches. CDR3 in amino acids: CASSPRLAGGVHEQFF. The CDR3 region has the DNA TGTGCCAGCAGCCCGAGACTAGCGGGGGGCGTTCATGAGCAGTTCTTC.

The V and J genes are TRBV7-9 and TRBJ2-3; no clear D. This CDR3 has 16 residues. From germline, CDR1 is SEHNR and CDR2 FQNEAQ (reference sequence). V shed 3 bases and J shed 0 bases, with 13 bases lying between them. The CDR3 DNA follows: TGTGCCAGCAGCTTTTGGGCGACGTCCAGCACAGATACGCAGTATTTT. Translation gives CASSFWATSSTDTQYF.

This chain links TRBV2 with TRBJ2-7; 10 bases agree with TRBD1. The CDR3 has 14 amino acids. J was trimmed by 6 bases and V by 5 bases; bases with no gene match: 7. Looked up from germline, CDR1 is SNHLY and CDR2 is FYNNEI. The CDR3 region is CASSQGTGVVEQYF. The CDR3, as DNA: TGTGCCAGCAGTCAGGGGACAGGGGTTGTCGAGCAGTACTTC. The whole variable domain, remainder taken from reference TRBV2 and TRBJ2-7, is EPEVTQTPSHQVTQMGQEVILRCVPISNHLYFYWYRQILGQKVEFLVSFYNNEISEKSEIFDDQFSVERPDGSNFTLKIRSTKLEDSAMYFCASSQGTGVVEQYFGPGTRLTVT.

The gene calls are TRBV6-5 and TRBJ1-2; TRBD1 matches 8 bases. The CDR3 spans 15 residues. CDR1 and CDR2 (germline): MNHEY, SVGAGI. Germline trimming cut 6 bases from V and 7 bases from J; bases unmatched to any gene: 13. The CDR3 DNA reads TGTGCCAGCAGCCCCTCCCAGGGGGCAATTTCTGGCTACACCTTC. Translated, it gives CASSPSQGAISGYTF.

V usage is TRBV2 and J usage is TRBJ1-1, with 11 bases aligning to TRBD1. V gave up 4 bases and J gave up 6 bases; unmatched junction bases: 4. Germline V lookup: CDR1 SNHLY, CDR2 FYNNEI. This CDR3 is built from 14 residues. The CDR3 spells CASSALGQGAEAFF. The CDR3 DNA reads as TGTGCCAGCAGTGCTTTGGGACAGGGGGCTGAAGCTTTCTTT.

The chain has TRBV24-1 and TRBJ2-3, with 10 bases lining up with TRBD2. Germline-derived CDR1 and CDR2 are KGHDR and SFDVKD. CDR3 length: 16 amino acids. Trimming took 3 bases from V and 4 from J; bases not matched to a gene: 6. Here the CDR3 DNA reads TGTGCCACCAGTGATCCCGGTCTAGCGGGAGCAGATACGCAGTATTTT. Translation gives CATSDPGLAGADTQYF.

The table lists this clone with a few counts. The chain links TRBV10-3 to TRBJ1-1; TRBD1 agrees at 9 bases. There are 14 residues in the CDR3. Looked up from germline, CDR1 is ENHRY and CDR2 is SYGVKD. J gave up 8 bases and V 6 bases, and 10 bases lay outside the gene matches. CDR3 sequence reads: CAIRNGTGNVEAFF. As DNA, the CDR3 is TGTGCCATCAGGAACGGGACAGGGAATGTGGAAGCTTTCTTT.

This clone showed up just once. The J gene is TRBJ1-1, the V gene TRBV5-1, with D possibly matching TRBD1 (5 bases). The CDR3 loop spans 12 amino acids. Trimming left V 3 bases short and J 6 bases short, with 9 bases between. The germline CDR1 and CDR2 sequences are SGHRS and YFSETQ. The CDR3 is CASSYGGSEAFF. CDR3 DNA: TGCGCCAGCAGCTACGGGGGGTCTGAAGCTTTCTTT.

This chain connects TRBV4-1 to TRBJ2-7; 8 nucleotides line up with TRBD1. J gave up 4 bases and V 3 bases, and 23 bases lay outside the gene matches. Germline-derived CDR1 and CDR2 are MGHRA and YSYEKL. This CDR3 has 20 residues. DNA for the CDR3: TGCGCCAGCAGCCACTTTTTAAGTCAGGGGGCCTGTCTGTTGTGGTACGAGCAGTACTTC. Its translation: CASSHFLSQGACLLWYEQYF.

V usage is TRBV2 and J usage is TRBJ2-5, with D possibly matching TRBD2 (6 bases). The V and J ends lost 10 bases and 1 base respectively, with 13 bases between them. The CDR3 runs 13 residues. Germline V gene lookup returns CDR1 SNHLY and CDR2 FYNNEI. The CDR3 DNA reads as TGTGCCATGAGGAGGGAGGTCCAAGAGACCCAGTACTTC. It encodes CAMRREVQETQYF.

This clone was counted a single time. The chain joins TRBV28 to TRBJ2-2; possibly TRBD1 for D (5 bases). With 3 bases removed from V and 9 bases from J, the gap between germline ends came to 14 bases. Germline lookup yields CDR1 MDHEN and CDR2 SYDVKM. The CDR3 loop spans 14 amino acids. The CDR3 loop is CASSFQGASRELFF. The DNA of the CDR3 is TGTGCCAGCAGTTTTCAGGGTGCCTCCCGGGAGCTGTTTTTT.

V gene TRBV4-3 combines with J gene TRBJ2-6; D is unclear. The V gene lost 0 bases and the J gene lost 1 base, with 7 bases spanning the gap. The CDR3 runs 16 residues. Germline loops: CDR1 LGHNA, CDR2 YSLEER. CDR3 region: CASSQESLSGANVLTF. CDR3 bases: TGCGCCAGCAGCCAAGAAAGCCTATCTGGGGCCAACGTCCTGACTTTC.

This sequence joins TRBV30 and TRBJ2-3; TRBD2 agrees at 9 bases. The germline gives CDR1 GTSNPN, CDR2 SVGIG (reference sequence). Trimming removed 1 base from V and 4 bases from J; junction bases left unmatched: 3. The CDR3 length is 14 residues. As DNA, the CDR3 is TGTGCCTGGAGTGGCCGCGGGAGGGCAGATACGCAGTATTTT. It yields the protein CAWSGRGRADTQYF.

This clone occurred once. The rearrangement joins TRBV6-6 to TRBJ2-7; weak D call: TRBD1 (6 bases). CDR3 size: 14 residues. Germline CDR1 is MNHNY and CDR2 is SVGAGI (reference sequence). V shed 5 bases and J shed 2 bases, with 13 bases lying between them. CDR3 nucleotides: TGTGCCAGCAGTCTACGACAGGCCCCCTACGAGCAGTACTTC. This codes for CASSLRQAPYEQYF.

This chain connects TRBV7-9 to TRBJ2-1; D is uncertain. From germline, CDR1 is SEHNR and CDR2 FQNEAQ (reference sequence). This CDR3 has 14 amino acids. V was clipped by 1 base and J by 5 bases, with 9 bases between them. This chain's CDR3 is CASSLERLNNEQFF. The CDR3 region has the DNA TGTGCCAGCAGCTTAGAGCGTCTAAACAATGAGCAGTTCTTC.

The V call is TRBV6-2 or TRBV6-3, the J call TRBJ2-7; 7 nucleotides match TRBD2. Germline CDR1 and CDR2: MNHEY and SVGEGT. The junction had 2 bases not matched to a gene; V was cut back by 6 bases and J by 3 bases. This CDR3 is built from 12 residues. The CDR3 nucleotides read TGTGCCAGCAGCCGGGGGGTCTACGAGCAGTACTTC. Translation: CASSRGVYEQYF.